The entry below describes one TCR beta chain. Produced via immunoSEQ multiplex PCR; TCRdb's table is partial and in-frame only. The sample has roughly 500,000 clones, about 96% seen once. Germline CDR1 is SEHNR and CDR2 is FQNEAQ (reference sequence). This CDR3 region has 12 residues. V dropped 5 bases and J dropped 13; count of bases not matched to a gene: 6. These data belong to a study of shared clonotypes between healthy human individuals. The source material was naive CD4+ T cells sorted from blood. Subset noted: CD45RA+ positively selected. The TCR originated in a woman in her twenties or thirties in good health. The gene calls are TRBV7-9 and TRBJ2-7, with TRBD2 matching over 12 bases. The DNA of the CDR3 is TGTGCCAGCAGCGGACGACTAGCGGGAGAATACTTC. It codes for CASSGRLAGEYF.